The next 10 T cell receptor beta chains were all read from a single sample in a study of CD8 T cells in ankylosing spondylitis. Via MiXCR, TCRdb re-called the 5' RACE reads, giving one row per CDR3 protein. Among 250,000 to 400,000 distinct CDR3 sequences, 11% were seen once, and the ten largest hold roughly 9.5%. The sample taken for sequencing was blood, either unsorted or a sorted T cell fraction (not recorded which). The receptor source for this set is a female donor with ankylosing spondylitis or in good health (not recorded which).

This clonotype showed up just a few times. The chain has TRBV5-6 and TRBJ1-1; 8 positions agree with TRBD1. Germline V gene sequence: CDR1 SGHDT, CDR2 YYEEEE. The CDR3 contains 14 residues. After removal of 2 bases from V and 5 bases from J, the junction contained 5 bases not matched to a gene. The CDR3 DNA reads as TGTGCCAGCAGCTTTGGGACAGGCGGGACTGAAGCTTTCTTT. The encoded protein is CASSFGTGGTEAFF. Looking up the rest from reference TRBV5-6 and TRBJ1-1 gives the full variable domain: DAGVTQSPTHLIKTRGQQVTLRCSPKSGHDTVSWYQQALGQGPQFIFQYYEEEERQRGNFPDRFSGHQFPNYSSELNVNALLLGDSALYLCASSFGTGGTEAFFGQGTRLTVV.

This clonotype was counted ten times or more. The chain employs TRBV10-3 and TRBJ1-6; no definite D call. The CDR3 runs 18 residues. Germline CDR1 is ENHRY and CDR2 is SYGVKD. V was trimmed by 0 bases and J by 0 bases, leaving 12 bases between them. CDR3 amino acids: CAISESFRHNSYNSPLHF. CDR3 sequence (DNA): TGTGCCATCAGTGAGTCCTTTCGACACAACTCCTATAATTCACCCCTCCACTTT.

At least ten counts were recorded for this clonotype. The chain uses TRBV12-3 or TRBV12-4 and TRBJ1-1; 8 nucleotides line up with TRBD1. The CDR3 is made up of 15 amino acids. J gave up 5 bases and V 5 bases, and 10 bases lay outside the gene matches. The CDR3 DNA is TGTGCCAGCAGTCCAGACAGGGGAGTACGGACTGAAGCTTTCTTT. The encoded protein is CASSPDRGVRTEAFF.

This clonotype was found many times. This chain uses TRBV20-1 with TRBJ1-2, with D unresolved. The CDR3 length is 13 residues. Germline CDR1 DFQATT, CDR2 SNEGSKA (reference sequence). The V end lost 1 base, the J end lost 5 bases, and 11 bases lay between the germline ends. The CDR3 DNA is TGCAGTGCTAGAGGGGGTGCGGGGTATGGCTACACCTTC. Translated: CSARGGAGYGYTF.

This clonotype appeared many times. The CDR3 loop is CSASPAGLQETQYF. The DNA for the CDR3 is TGCAGTGCATCTCCCGCCGGACTACAAGAGACCCAGTACTTC. The J gene is TRBJ2-5, the V gene TRBV20-1, with D perhaps matching TRBD2 (6 bases). V was cut by 6 bases and J by 2 bases, with 16 bases left in between. Germline V CDR1 and CDR2: DFQATT, SNEGSKA (reference sequence). The CDR3 length is 14 residues.

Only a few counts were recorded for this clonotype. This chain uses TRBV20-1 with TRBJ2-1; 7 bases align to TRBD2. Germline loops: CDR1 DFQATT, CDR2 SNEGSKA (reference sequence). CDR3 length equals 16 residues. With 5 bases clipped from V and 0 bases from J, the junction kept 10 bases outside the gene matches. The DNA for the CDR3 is TGCAGTGCTCCTCGTGGTGGGAGGGCCTCCTACAATGAGCAGTTCTTC. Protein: CSAPRGGRASYNEQFF.

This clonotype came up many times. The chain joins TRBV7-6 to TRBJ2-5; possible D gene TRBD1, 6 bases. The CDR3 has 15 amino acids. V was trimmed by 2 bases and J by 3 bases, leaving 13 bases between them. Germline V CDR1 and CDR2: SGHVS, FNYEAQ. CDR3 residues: CASSLRGYREETQYF. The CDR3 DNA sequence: TGTGCCAGCAGCTTACGCGGATACAGGGAAGAGACCCAGTACTTC.

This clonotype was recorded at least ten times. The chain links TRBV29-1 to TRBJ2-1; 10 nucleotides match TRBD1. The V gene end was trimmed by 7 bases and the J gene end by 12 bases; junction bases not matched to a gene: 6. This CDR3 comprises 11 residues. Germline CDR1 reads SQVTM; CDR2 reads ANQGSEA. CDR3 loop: CSAQTGGRQFF. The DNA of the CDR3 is TGCAGCGCCCAGACAGGGGGCAGGCAGTTCTTC.

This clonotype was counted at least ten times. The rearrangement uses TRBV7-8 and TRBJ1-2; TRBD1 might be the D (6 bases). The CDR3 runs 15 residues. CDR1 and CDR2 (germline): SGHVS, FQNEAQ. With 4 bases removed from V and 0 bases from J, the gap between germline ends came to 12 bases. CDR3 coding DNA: TGTGCCAGCAGCTATGGACAGCCTTCTAACTATGGCTACACCTTC. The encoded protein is CASSYGQPSNYGYTF.

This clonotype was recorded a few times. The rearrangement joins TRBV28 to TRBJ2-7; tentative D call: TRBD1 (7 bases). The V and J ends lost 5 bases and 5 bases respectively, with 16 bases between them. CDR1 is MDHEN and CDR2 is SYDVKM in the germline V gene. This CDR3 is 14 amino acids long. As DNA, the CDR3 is TGTGCCAGCAGTCGCTGGACAGGCGGGGACGAGCAGTACTTC. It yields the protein CASSRWTGGDEQYF.